The 25 T cell receptor beta chains given below trace back to one sample, sequenced in a study of blood T cells in healthy people across ages (dated by TCRdb to about 2015). Libraries came from 5' RACE. Sequencer: Illumina HiSeq 2500. A second 7 to 11 cycle PCR used a sample-barcoded 5' primer and a J-beta primer mix. TCRdb redid the processing of the public reads, applying fastp at Q25 and MiXCR, and retained in-frame beta chains. CDR3 protein duplicates are merged, each entry listing the most common genes and DNA. In this sample the table shows some 1.5 million distinct CDR3 sequences, about 42% of which occur a single time. The leading ten clones occupy approximately 4% of the sample. Sequenced material: blood. These receptors came from a young woman in good health.

This chain connects TRBV2 to TRBJ2-6, with D possibly matching TRBD1 (5 bases). Germline CDR1 SNHLY, CDR2 FYNNEI. This CDR3 has 17 amino acids. Trimming removed 6 bases at V and 2 bases at J, with 17 bases between. CDR3 DNA sequence: TGTGCCAGCAGCGTTGACAGCCCAATAACTGGGGCCAACGTCCTGACTTTC. Amino acids: CASSVDSPITGANVLTF. Using reference TRBV2 and TRBJ2-6 for the parts outside the CDR3, the full variable domain is EPEVTQTPSHQVTQMGQEVILRCVPISNHLYFYWYRQILGQKVEFLVSFYNNEISEKSEIFDDQFSVERPDGSNFTLKIRSTKLEDSAMYFCASSVDSPITGANVLTFGAGSRLTVL.

The genes are TRBV12-3 or TRBV12-4 and TRBJ2-5, with D tentatively TRBD2 (6 bases). V dropped 7 bases and J dropped 5 bases, with 14 bases sitting between them. The CDR3 has 13 residues. The CDR3 region has the DNA TGTGCCAGCACCTTCACAGGAGGGGAGACCCAGTACTTC. It codes for CASTFTGGETQYF.

In its sample, this clonotype was seen a few times. This chain connects TRBV20-1 to TRBJ1-6; D remains ambiguous. The ends were cut back, 3 bases at V and 9 bases at J, with 18 bases in the middle. In germline, CDR1 is DFQATT, CDR2 SNEGSKA (reference sequence). This CDR3 is 15 amino acids long. The CDR3 region has the DNA TGCAGTGCTAGTCTCGGTGGTCGTACGGGTTCACCCCTCCACTTT. This encodes CSASLGGRTGSPLHF.

This clonotype turned up a few times. V and J are TRBV7-6 and TRBJ2-5, with D possibly TRBD1 on 5 matching bases. The CDR3 covers 15 residues. From germline, CDR1 is SGHVS and CDR2 FNYEAQ. V was clipped by 5 bases and J by 0 bases, with 13 bases between them. The CDR3 is CASSTTARDQETQYF. DNA for the CDR3: TGTGCCAGCAGCACCACGGCCAGGGACCAAGAGACCCAGTACTTC.

This clonotype has just a few counts. The chain couples TRBV20-1 to TRBJ2-7; D is uncertain. Between the trimmed V and J ends, which lost 3 bases and 1 base, there was a span of 13 bases. This CDR3 is built from 14 residues. Germline-derived CDR1 and CDR2 are DFQATT and SNEGSKA (reference sequence). The DNA for the CDR3 is TGCAGTGCTAGGGATCCCCCGAGGTCCTACGAGCAGTACTTC. Translated, it gives CSARDPPRSYEQYF.

The rearrangement uses TRBV19 and TRBJ1-1; D uncertain. Germline-derived CDR1 and CDR2 are LNHDA and SQIVND (reference sequence). The CDR3 length is 13 residues. V was trimmed by 1 base and J by 4 bases, leaving 7 bases between them. The CDR3 region is CASSIVPGTEAFF. CDR3 coding DNA: TGTGCCAGTAGTATAGTCCCCGGCACTGAAGCTTTCTTT.

This clonotype was recorded many times. In DNA form, the CDR3 reads TGTGCCATCAGTGTGGAGGGCGGGAATGAGCAGTTCTTC. This translates into CAISVEGGNEQFF. This chain links TRBV10-3 with TRBJ2-1; D is perhaps TRBD2 (6 bases). The CDR3 loop spans 13 amino acids. The V and J ends lost 4 bases and 7 bases respectively, with 11 bases between them. Germline CDR1 is ENHRY and CDR2 is SYGVKD.

There are a few counts of this clonotype. The J gene is TRBJ2-1, the V gene TRBV7-2, with D possibly TRBD2 on 6 matching bases. This CDR3 region has 13 residues. Germline V gives CDR1 SGHTA, CDR2 FQGNSA. The ends were cut back, 7 bases at V and 7 bases at J, with 14 bases in the middle. As DNA, the CDR3 is TGTGCCAGCACCCGGAGGGCGGGGAATGAGCAGTTCTTC. Encoded protein: CASTRRAGNEQFF.

This clonotype was counted only a few times. Germline and junction disagree at one end, which may indicate a read error. This rearrangement joins TRBV7-7 to TRBJ2-3; 7 bases agree with TRBD2. CDR1 and CDR2 from the germline V gene are SSHAT and FNYEAQ (reference sequence). The CDR3 sequence is 15 residues long. CDR3 in amino acids: CASSLAGSTTDTQYF. CDR3 DNA: TGTGCTAGCAGCTTAGCGGGTTCCACCACAGATACGCAGTATTTT.

At least ten counts were recorded for this clonotype. The rearrangement links TRBV5-1 to TRBJ1-1; 8 nucleotides align to TRBD1. Germline-derived CDR1 and CDR2 are SGHRS and YFSETQ. This CDR3 has 14 residues. The V segment lost 4 bases and the J segment 4 bases; nucleotides outside the gene matches: 6. The CDR3 bases are TGCGCCAGCAGCCCCCCGGACAGGGTCACTGAAGCTTTCTTT. Its protein product is CASSPPDRVTEAFF.

The V and J genes are TRBV29-1 and TRBJ2-5, with 7 bases lining up with TRBD1. Per germline, CDR1 SQVTM and CDR2 ANQGSEA. The CDR3 consists of 13 residues. V shed 4 bases and J 11 bases; nucleotides not matched to a gene: 13. CDR3 coding DNA: TGCAGCGTTGGAGACAGGGTCTACAATGAGCAGTACTTC. It codes for CSVGDRVYNEQYF.

The rearrangement uses TRBV20-1 and TRBJ1-2; no clear D. V lost 3 bases to trimming and J lost 4 bases, with 15 bases between them. Germline V gene sequence: CDR1 DFQATT, CDR2 SNEGSKA (reference sequence). The CDR3 covers 14 residues. The CDR3 nucleotides read TGCAGTGCTAGGGATGCGGGGAGAGCCTATGGCTACACCTTC. The encoded protein is CSARDAGRAYGYTF.

Regarding this clonotype: Its ends do not fully match the called genes, so a read error is possible. This chain links TRBV7-2 with TRBJ1-2; D unclear. The CDR3 extends over 13 amino acids. CDR1 and CDR2 (germline): SGHTA, FQGNSA. CDR3: CACSLVGPNGYTF. The CDR3 bases are TGTGCCTGCAGCTTAGTCGGACCAAATGGCTACACCTTC.

This clonotype was counted between two and nine times. This chain joins TRBV4-3 and TRBJ2-5; D is possibly TRBD1 (6 bases). Between the trimmed V and J ends, which lost 0 bases and 2 bases, there was a span of 10 bases. Per the germline V gene, CDR1 is LGHNA and CDR2 is YSLEER. The CDR3 runs 15 residues. CDR3 loop: CASSQDWTVQETQYF. The CDR3 region has the DNA TGCGCCAGCAGCCAAGACTGGACAGTTCAAGAGACCCAGTACTTC.

The chain carries TRBV20-1 and TRBJ1-6, with 7 positions matching TRBD1. Losses at the gene ends were 3 bases for V and 7 bases for J; bases not matched to a gene: 6. The CDR3 has 14 residues. CDR1 and CDR2 from the germline V gene are DFQATT and SNEGSKA (reference sequence). CDR3 region: CSASRDSTNSPLHF. CDR3 nucleotides: TGCAGTGCTAGCCGGGACAGTACAAATTCACCCCTCCACTTT.

The J gene is TRBJ2-1, the V gene TRBV3-1; 11 bases agree with TRBD2. Germline CDR1 reads LGHDT; CDR2 reads YNNKEL (reference sequence). The CDR3 is made up of 18 amino acids. V lost 4 bases, J lost 6 bases, and 14 bases stayed unmatched. This CDR3 reads CASSPENPLAGGGNEQFF. The CDR3, as DNA: TGTGCCAGCAGCCCCGAAAATCCCCTAGCGGGAGGCGGCAATGAGCAGTTCTTC.

V gene TRBV5-1 combines with J gene TRBJ2-1; 13 bases are shared with TRBD2. Germline V gene data show CDR1 as SGHRS and CDR2 as YFSETQ. The junction had 5 bases not matched to a gene; V was cut back by 4 bases and J by 7 bases. The CDR3 has 15 amino acids. CDR3 sequence: CASSAGLAGVNEQFF. The CDR3, as DNA: TGCGCCAGCAGCGCAGGACTAGCGGGAGTAAATGAGCAGTTCTTC.

This clonotype was seen more than once but under ten times. The chain carries TRBV3-1 and TRBJ2-5; D ambiguous. The J call may not be correct, given that the DNA end is closer to TRBJ2-7. Per germline, CDR1 LGHDT and CDR2 YNNKEL (reference sequence). The CDR3 totals 12 residues. CDR3 sequence (DNA): TGTGCCAGCAGCCGACTCAACCGCGAGCAGTACTTC. Protein sequence: CASSRLNREQYF.

The chain joins TRBV3-1 to TRBJ1-1; D is undetermined. The CDR3 sequence is 14 residues long. The V end lost 3 bases, the J end lost 6 bases, and 14 bases lay between the germline ends. The germline V gene encodes CDR1 LGHDT and CDR2 YNNKEL (reference sequence). The CDR3 DNA reads TGTGCCAGCAGCCAGATGGCGGCCCGGCCTGAAGCTTTCTTT. Translated: CASSQMAARPEAFF.

This clonotype has only a few counts. This chain uses TRBV29-1 with TRBJ2-7; D is tentatively TRBD1 or TRBD2 (5 bases each). The germline V gene encodes CDR1 SQVTM and CDR2 ANQGSEA. With 7 bases removed from V and 3 bases from J, the gap between germline ends came to 16 bases. CDR3 length: 13 residues. CDR3 in DNA: TGCAGCGCAGCCCCGGGACGGATCTACGAGCAGTACTTC. Its translation is CSAAPGRIYEQYF.

Concerning this clonotype: No DNA is shown, since the ends of the CDR3 on it are uncertain; the CDR3 is the one TCRdb lists. The rearrangement uses TRBV29-1 and TRBJ1-2. The CDR3 region is 14 residues in length, termini included. Germline CDR1 is SQVTM and CDR2 is ANQGSEA. CDR3 in amino acids: CSVLIPRGYYGCTF.

The chain is built from TRBV20-1 and TRBJ2-5; no firm D call. Germline loops: CDR1 DFQATT, CDR2 SNEGSKA (reference sequence). The V and J ends lost 2 bases and 1 base respectively, with 11 bases between them. This CDR3 has 14 amino acids. The CDR3 protein is CSARRWQPQETQYF. CDR3 nucleotides: TGCAGTGCTAGAAGGTGGCAGCCCCAAGAGACCCAGTACTTC.

This clonotype was counted a few times. The CDR3 loop reads CASSFWSATRGYTF. For the CDR3, the DNA is TGTGCCAGCAGCTTTTGGTCCGCGACGCGGGGCTACACCTTC. This sequence joins TRBV5-6 and TRBJ1-2; no reliable D call. Trimming took off 2 bases at V and 8 bases at J, with 16 bases between the two ends. The germline CDR1 and CDR2 sequences are SGHDT and YYEEEE. This CDR3 region has 14 residues. The full variable domain, completed using reference TRBV5-6 and TRBJ1-2, is DAGVTQSPTHLIKTRGQQVTLRCSPKSGHDTVSWYQQALGQGPQFIFQYYEEEERQRGNFPDRFSGHQFPNYSSELNVNALLLGDSALYLCASSFWSATRGYTFGSGTRLTVV.

The chain carries TRBV5-5 and TRBJ2-1; 7 nucleotides agree with TRBD1. The germline CDR1 and CDR2 sequences are SGHKS and YYEKEE (reference sequence). The CDR3 sequence is 14 residues long. The J segment lost 4 bases and the V segment lost 4 bases, leaving 5 bases of the junction unmatched. The CDR3, as DNA: TGTGCCAGCAGCCGGACAGGTATATACAATGAGCAGTTCTTC. Translation: CASSRTGIYNEQFF.

The chain links TRBV27 to TRBJ2-4, with TRBD2 identical over 14 bases. The CDR3 contains 18 residues. The V gene end was trimmed by 4 bases and the J gene end by 0 bases; junction bases not matched to a gene: 5. Germline V CDR1 and CDR2: MNHEY, SMNVEV (reference sequence). CDR3 DNA: TGTGCCAGCAGTTCGGGACTAGCGGGGGACCTAGCCAAAAACATTCAGTACTTC. This codes for CASSSGLAGDLAKNIQYF.